This TCR beta chain was captured in a study of blood T cell repertoires in COVID-19. Across the whole study: Specimens from acute and convalescent COVID-19 originated in the United States, Italy and Spain.

This clone is a singleton in its sample. The assay was immunoSEQ multiplex PCR, and TCRdb's table has in-frame clones only and misses some. This table has some 28,000 clones, about 87% appearing once. Germline assignment: CDR1 SGDLS and CDR2 YYNGEE. Trimming removed 0 bases from V and 6 bases from J, with 10 bases in between. This CDR3 spans 14 amino acids. The gene calls are TRBV9 and TRBJ1-5; D possibly corresponds to TRBD1 (5 bases). The sequencing sample was made of peripheral blood. The sequence came from a man in his sixties or seventies with active COVID-19. CDR3 amino acids: CASSVGRVGQPQHF. For the CDR3, the DNA is TGTGCCAGCAGCGTAGGCAGGGTCGGTCAGCCCCAGCATTTT.